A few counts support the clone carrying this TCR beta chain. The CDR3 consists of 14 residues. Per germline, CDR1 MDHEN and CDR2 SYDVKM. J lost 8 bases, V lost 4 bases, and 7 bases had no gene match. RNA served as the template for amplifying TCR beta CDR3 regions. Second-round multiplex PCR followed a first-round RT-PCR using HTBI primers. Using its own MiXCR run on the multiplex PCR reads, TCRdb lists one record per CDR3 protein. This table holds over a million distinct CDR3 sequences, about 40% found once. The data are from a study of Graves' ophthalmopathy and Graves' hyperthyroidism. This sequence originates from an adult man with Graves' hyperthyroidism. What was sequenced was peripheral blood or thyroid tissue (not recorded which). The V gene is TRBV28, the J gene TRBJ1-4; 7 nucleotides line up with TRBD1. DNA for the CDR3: TGTGCCAGCAGTTCCCCATCAGGGGGAGAAAAACTGTTTTTT. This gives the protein CASSSPSGGEKLFF.